A single sample is the source of the 30 T cell receptor beta chains below, sequenced in a study of blood T cell repertoires in COVID-19. TCRdb keeps only in-frame clones here, not all; method: immunoSEQ multiplex PCR. The top ten hold 3% of the sample, which has about 250,000 clones, 87% seen once. Sequenced material: peripheral blood. These receptors were obtained from a young man with active or convalescent COVID-19.

This clone was detected many times. This rearrangement joins TRBV29-1 to TRBJ1-2; D ambiguous. The CDR3 extends over 12 amino acids. Germline V gives CDR1 SQVTM, CDR2 ANQGSEA. V was shortened by 6 bases and J by 3 bases, with 11 bases between the two germline ends. The CDR3 spells CSVSREDYGYTF. In DNA form, the CDR3 reads TGCAGCGTCTCCCGGGAGGACTATGGCTACACCTTC. The variable domain in full, with the rest retrieved from reference TRBV29-1 and TRBJ1-2, is SAVISQKPSRDICQRGTSLTIQCQVDSQVTMMFWYRQQPGQSLTLIATANQGSEATYESGFVIDKFPISRPNLTFSTLTVSNMSPEDSSIYLCSVSREDYGYTFGSGTRLTVV.

V and J are TRBV9 and TRBJ1-5; 9 nucleotides match TRBD1. The CDR3 consists of 17 residues. V trimming: 4 bases; J trimming: 2 bases; junction bases outside the gene matches: 10. Germline V gene data show CDR1 as SGDLS and CDR2 as YYNGEE. CDR3 in DNA: TGTGCCAGCAGCACCGGACAGGGGAATGGGGGCAATCAGCCCCAGCATTTT. This sequence encodes CASSTGQGNGGNQPQHF.

The chain carries TRBV3-1 (or the pseudogene TRBV3-2) and TRBJ1-2; perhaps TRBD1 as D (5 bases). This CDR3 comprises 12 residues. Germline V gene sequence: CDR1 LGHDT, CDR2 YNNKEL (reference sequence). V was trimmed by 4 bases and J by 7 bases, leaving 10 bases between them. This CDR3 is CASSPEGFGYTF. The CDR3 coding sequence is TGTGCCAGCAGCCCGGAGGGGTTTGGCTACACCTTC.

The chain has TRBV4-3 and TRBJ2-1; D unresolved. The CDR3 contains 15 residues. The V and J ends lost 4 bases and 0 bases respectively, with 10 bases between them. Germline V gene lookup returns CDR1 LGHNA and CDR2 YSLEER. The CDR3 region is CASSPSLFSYNEQFF. The CDR3 DNA reads as TGCGCCAGCAGCCCTTCCCTATTCTCCTACAATGAGCAGTTCTTC.

The gene calls are TRBV19 and TRBJ1-1, with D perhaps matching TRBD1 (5 bases). The CDR3 is 15 residues long. V shed 4 bases and J shed 1 base, with 13 bases lying between them. Germline V gene data show CDR1 as LNHDA and CDR2 as SQIVND (reference sequence). CDR3 nucleotide sequence: TGTGCCAGTAGTAGGCAGGGCCTCTGGAACACTGAAGCTTTCTTT. Protein sequence: CASSRQGLWNTEAFF. The whole variable domain, filled in from reference TRBV19 and TRBJ1-1, reads DGGITQSPKYLFRKEGQNVTLSCEQNLNHDAMYWYRQDPGQGLRLIYYSQIVNDFQKGDIAEGYSVSREKKESFPLTVTSAQKNPTAFYLCASSRQGLWNTEAFFGQGTRLTVV.

In its sample, this clone was seen a few times. The V gene is TRBV4-3, the J gene TRBJ1-2; 9 nucleotides match TRBD1. The J segment lost 2 bases and the V segment lost 1 base, leaving 14 bases of the junction unmatched. Germline V gene sequence: CDR1 LGHNA, CDR2 YSLEER. The length of the CDR3 is 19 residues. In DNA form, the CDR3 reads TGCGCCAGCAGCCAAGTCGGACGATCCGGGACAGGGCTAAACTATGGCTACACCTTC. Residues: CASSQVGRSGTGLNYGYTF.

This clone was counted a few times. This chain connects TRBV20-1 to TRBJ2-7, with TRBD2 matching 10 bases. Trimming cost V 3 bases and J 6 bases; bases outside gene matches: 17. The CDR3 extends over 17 amino acids. The V gene's germline CDR1 is DFQATT and CDR2 SNEGSKA (reference sequence). As DNA, the CDR3 is TGCAGTGCTAGTAACCTAGCGGGAGCGCTCTTCGTGGGCGAGCAGTACTTC. Protein product: CSASNLAGALFVGEQYF.

The rearrangement joins TRBV5-8 to TRBJ1-5; 7 nucleotides align to TRBD1. Germline trimming cut 1 base from V and 5 bases from J; bases unmatched to any gene: 6. The CDR3 has 15 amino acids. Germline CDR1 reads SGHTS; CDR2 reads YDEGEE. The CDR3 loop is CASSLTRDRYQPQHF. CDR3 nucleotide sequence: TGTGCCAGCAGCTTGACCCGGGACAGATATCAGCCCCAGCATTTT.

This chain links TRBV20-1 with TRBJ2-1; 10 nucleotides line up with TRBD2. The CDR3 length is 16 residues. V lost 3 bases to trimming and J lost 8 bases; unmatched junction nucleotides: 13. Germline V gene sequence: CDR1 DFQATT, CDR2 SNEGSKA (reference sequence). In DNA, the CDR3 is TGCAGTGCTAGTGGGCACCTAGCGGGAGACGGCTATGAGCAGTTCTTC. As protein: CSASGHLAGDGYEQFF.

This chain links TRBV11-2 with TRBJ1-1; D remains unclear. V shed 5 bases and J shed 4 bases, with 14 bases lying between them. Germline CDR1 reads SGHAT; CDR2 reads FQNNGV. The CDR3 covers 14 residues. The CDR3 region has the DNA TGTGCCAGCAGCATAAAGGGAGAGGGCACTGAAGCTTTCTTT. The encoded protein is CASSIKGEGTEAFF.

This sequence joins TRBV20-1 and TRBJ2-7; 8 bases align to TRBD2. Germline values: CDR1 DFQATT, CDR2 SNEGSKA (reference sequence). V shed 3 bases, J shed 6 bases, and the junction held 7 bases outside the gene matches. This CDR3 is 13 amino acids long. CDR3 loop: CSASKGLVSEQYF. CDR3 sequence (DNA): TGCAGTGCTAGTAAGGGACTAGTCAGCGAGCAGTACTTC.

This chain joins TRBV19 and TRBJ1-5, with 7 bases that match TRBD1. Per germline, CDR1 LNHDA and CDR2 SQIVND (reference sequence). The CDR3 consists of 15 residues. Losses at the gene ends were 3 bases for V and 6 bases for J; bases not matched to a gene: 8. CDR3 DNA sequence: TGTGCCAGTAGTATGCAGGGGGTTGGGGGTCAGCCCCAGCATTTT. It codes for CASSMQGVGGQPQHF. Looking up the rest from reference TRBV19 and TRBJ1-5 gives the full variable domain: DGGITQSPKYLFRKEGQNVTLSCEQNLNHDAMYWYRQDPGQGLRLIYYSQIVNDFQKGDIAEGYSVSREKKESFPLTVTSAQKNPTAFYLCASSMQGVGGQPQHFGDGTRLSIL.

The count of this clone is one. The chain combines TRBV20-1 with TRBJ1-5; D remains unclear. The V end was cut by 3 bases, the J end by 8 bases, with 8 bases between. The CDR3 sequence is 11 residues long. CDR1 is DFQATT and CDR2 is SNEGSKA in the germline V gene (reference sequence). CDR3 amino acids: CSASGEEPQHF. The CDR3 DNA reads as TGCAGTGCTAGTGGGGAGGAGCCCCAGCATTTT.

This chain uses TRBV7-3 with TRBJ2-3, with 10 bases matching TRBD2. J was trimmed by 4 bases and V by 4 bases; bases with no gene match: 11. Germline V gene data show CDR1 as SGHTA and CDR2 as FQGTGA. The CDR3 has 17 amino acids. CDR3 amino acids: CASSSPSLAGAPDTQYF. Written as DNA, the CDR3 is TGTGCCAGCAGCTCCCCCAGTCTAGCGGGAGCCCCAGATACGCAGTATTTT.

This chain uses TRBV6-5 with TRBJ2-7; 8 bases are shared with TRBD1. Looked up from germline, CDR1 is MNHEY and CDR2 is SVGAGI. The length of the CDR3 is 14 residues. V was clipped by 7 bases and J by 5 bases; unmatched bases: 10. CDR3 residues: CASTIGQGMDEQYF. The CDR3 nucleotides read TGTGCCAGCACTATAGGACAGGGCATGGACGAGCAGTACTTC.

The chain employs TRBV27 and TRBJ2-3; tentative D call: TRBD1 (5 bases). The CDR3 extends over 14 amino acids. Germline V CDR1 and CDR2: MNHEY, SMNVEV (reference sequence). Trimming took 2 bases from V and 5 from J, leaving 11 bases between them. Here the CDR3 DNA reads TGTGCCAGCAGTTTAGGGGCACAGAGAGATACGCAGTATTTT. This encodes CASSLGAQRDTQYF.

The chain employs TRBV7-9 and TRBJ2-7; maybe TRBD2 (6 bases). There are 15 residues in the CDR3. Germline V gene data show CDR1 as SEHNR and CDR2 as FQNEAQ (reference sequence). Trimming pared 4 bases from V and 6 bases from J, leaving 19 bases between. For the CDR3, the DNA is TGTGCCAGCAGCTCAGGGAGGACTAAGCTCCCCGAGCAGTACTTC. Residues: CASSSGRTKLPEQYF.

This rearrangement joins TRBV2 to TRBJ1-1; D is unclear. V lost 11 bases to trimming and J lost 10 bases, with 17 bases between them. There are 11 residues in the CDR3. Germline CDR1 and CDR2: SNHLY and FYNNEI. CDR3 coding DNA: TGTGCCCTCCCGAGGGAGGGAGGAGCTTTCTTT. This codes for CALPREGGAFF.

The rearrangement joins TRBV28 to TRBJ2-6; 7 bases map to TRBD1. From germline, CDR1 is MDHEN and CDR2 SYDVKM. The CDR3 sequence is 15 residues long. Trimming removed 6 bases from V and 4 bases from J; junction bases left unmatched: 6. The CDR3 DNA sequence: TGTGCCAGCAGCCCGACAGGGATCGGGGCCAACGTCCTGACTTTC. As protein: CASSPTGIGANVLTF.

This chain joins TRBV28 and TRBJ2-3, with D tentatively TRBD1 (6 bases). CDR1 and CDR2 from the germline V gene are MDHEN and SYDVKM. CDR3 size: 16 residues. V was pared by 5 bases and J by 0 bases, with 15 bases between. For the CDR3, the DNA is TGTGCCAGCAGTCCGCGGACAGTAACTAGCACAGATACGCAGTATTTT. Protein: CASSPRTVTSTDTQYF.

The chain has TRBV27 and TRBJ1-2; 7 bases are shared with TRBD1. From germline, CDR1 is MNHEY and CDR2 SMNVEV (reference sequence). With 8 bases clipped from V and 1 base from J, the junction kept 10 bases outside the gene matches. The CDR3 consists of 15 residues. The CDR3: CASSHPGQNNYGYTF. The DNA for the CDR3 is TGTGCCAGCTCCCACCCGGGACAGAATAACTATGGCTACACCTTC.

The chain couples TRBV27 to TRBJ1-1; D gene ambiguous. Germline V CDR1 and CDR2: MNHEY, SMNVEV (reference sequence). The V gene lost 4 bases and the J gene lost 6 bases, with 12 bases spanning the gap. The CDR3 sequence is 13 residues long. The CDR3 reads CASSSRVEAEAFF. DNA for the CDR3: TGTGCCAGCAGTTCCCGAGTTGAGGCTGAAGCTTTCTTT.

The chain recombines TRBV5-4 with TRBJ2-7; D is possibly TRBD1 (5 bases). V gave up 4 bases and J gave up 2 bases, with 7 bases separating them. This CDR3 has 12 residues. From germline, CDR1 is SGHNT and CDR2 YYREEE (reference sequence). The CDR3 nucleotides are TGTGCCAGCAGCCTGGACACCTACGAGCAGTACTTC. It encodes CASSLDTYEQYF. Filled out from reference TRBV5-4 and TRBJ2-7, the complete variable domain reads ETGVTQSPTHLIKTRGQQVTLRCSSQSGHNTVSWYQQALGQGPQFIFQYYREEENGRGNFPPRFSGLQFPNYSSELNVNALELDDSALYLCASSLDTYEQYFGPGTRLTVT.

The chain links TRBV28 to TRBJ1-5; no clear D. Per germline, CDR1 MDHEN and CDR2 SYDVKM. This CDR3 spans 13 amino acids. V was trimmed by 6 bases and J by 6 bases, leaving 12 bases between them. CDR3 sequence reads: CASSLQRAQPQHF. The CDR3 coding sequence is TGTGCCAGCAGCCTCCAGCGGGCTCAGCCCCAGCATTTT. The full variable domain, completed using reference TRBV28 and TRBJ1-5, is DVKVTQSSRYLVKRTGEKVFLECVQDMDHENMFWYRQDPGLGLRLIYFSYDVKMKEKGDIPEGYSVSREKKERFSLILESASTNQTSMYLCASSLQRAQPQHFGDGTRLSIL.

This clone is a singleton in its sample. The CDR3 DNA sequence: TGTGCCAGCAGATCCTGGACTGAGCTTTCCCAAGAGACCCAGTACTTC. Its translation is CASRSWTELSQETQYF. The chain is built from TRBV7-9 and TRBJ2-5; maybe TRBD2 (5 bases). Germline CDR1 reads SEHNR; CDR2 reads FQNEAQ (reference sequence). This CDR3 comprises 16 residues. With 6 bases removed from V and 1 base from J, the gap between germline ends came to 18 bases.

The genes are TRBV5-1 and TRBJ1-1, with a tentative D call TRBD1 (6 bases). This CDR3 has 15 amino acids. Germline assignment: CDR1 SGHRS and CDR2 YFSETQ. V was trimmed by 0 bases and J by 0 bases, leaving 9 bases between them. The CDR3 DNA reads as TGCGCCAGCAGCTTGGAAGGACAGATGAACACTGAAGCTTTCTTT. This codes for CASSLEGQMNTEAFF.

V gene TRBV19 combines with J gene TRBJ1-5; 8 bases are shared with TRBD1. CDR1 and CDR2 from the germline V gene are LNHDA and SQIVND (reference sequence). The CDR3 covers 12 residues. The V gene end was trimmed by 9 bases and the J gene end by 4 bases; junction bases not matched to a gene: 2. The CDR3 nucleotides are TGTGCCAGCACAGGGGGGAATCAGCCCCAGCATTTT. Translated, it gives CASTGGNQPQHF.

This clone was seen only once. The genes are TRBV19 and TRBJ1-5; TRBD1 matches at 7 bases. Trimming cost V 11 bases and J 2 bases; bases outside gene matches: 6. Germline CDR1 is LNHDA and CDR2 is SQIVND (reference sequence). The CDR3 is 13 amino acids. CDR3 protein: CAVRQGRNQPQHF. DNA for the CDR3: TGTGCCGTTCGACAGGGCCGCAATCAGCCCCAGCATTTT.

V usage is TRBV7-2 and J usage is TRBJ1-6; D gene uncertain. Germline lookup yields CDR1 SGHTA and CDR2 FQGNSA. The CDR3 totals 13 residues. Deletions cut 4 bases from V and 6 bases from J, with 7 bases between. CDR3 coding DNA: TGTGCCAGCAGCTCCTCGTTTAATTCACCCCTCCACTTT. Its protein is CASSSSFNSPLHF. Using reference TRBV7-2 and TRBJ1-6 for the parts outside the CDR3, the full variable domain is GAGVSQSPSNKVTEKGKDVELRCDPISGHTALYWYRQSLGQGLEFLIYFQGNSAPDKSGLPSDRFSAERTGGSVSTLTIQRTQQEDSAVYLCASSSSFNSPLHFGNGTRLTVT.

The chain joins TRBV11-2 to TRBJ1-4, with 8 bases fitting TRBD1. The J segment lost 5 bases and the V segment lost 3 bases, leaving 14 bases of the junction unmatched. This CDR3 spans 18 amino acids. Germline assignment: CDR1 SGHAT and CDR2 FQNNGV. This CDR3 reads CASSFPTGTGVRNEKLFF. The CDR3 region has the DNA TGTGCCAGCAGCTTCCCTACCGGGACAGGTGTACGCAATGAAAAACTGTTTTTT.